The entry that follows covers one T cell receptor (beta chain) sequence. Its antigen is unknown. The data were taken from a study of cytomegalovirus exposure and HLA in healthy donors. With 60 Vbeta and 13 Jbeta primers, the PCR was carried out. Sequencing was performed with immunoSEQ multiplex PCR; in TCRdb, only in-frame clones are kept and a portion is missing. This table holds approximately 120,000 clones, roughly three quarters found once. Study findings and constraints: TCR beta sequences reportedly predicted most subjects' HLA-A and HLA-B alleles accurately. Common viral pathogens seemed, in a later analysis, to connect with several of the most significant clusters.

Germline CDR1 reads SEHNR; CDR2 reads FQNEAQ (reference sequence). Trimming took off 5 bases at V and 3 bases at J, with 8 bases between the two ends. The CDR3 is 13 amino acids. The sequencing input was PBMCs. The chain employs TRBV7-9 and TRBJ1-5; TRBD1 might be the D (6 bases). This sequence was found in a woman aged 45-65 years in good health and CMV-seropositive. CDR3 residues: CASSPGVNQPQHF. In DNA form, the CDR3 reads TGTGCCAGCAGCCCAGGGGTCAATCAGCCCCAGCATTTT.